This record looks at one T cell receptor (beta chain) sequence and its context. The data originate from a study of cytotoxic CD8 clonotypes in ibrutinib-treated CLL. Produced via immunoSEQ multiplex PCR; TCRdb's table is partial and in-frame only. The table shows approximately 100,000 clones, with approximately 82% occurring only once. The receptor was derived from a human donor with chronic lymphocytic leukemia. Sequencing used PBMCs, obtained after 12 months of ibrutinib treatment.

The CDR3 sequence: CASSRTGSTDTQYF. The CDR3 DNA follows: TGTGCCAGCAGCCGGACAGGGTCCACAGATACGCAGTATTTT. The chain carries TRBV7-9 and TRBJ2-3; 8 positions agree with TRBD1. The CDR3 loop spans 14 amino acids. J lost 2 bases, V lost 5 bases, and 3 bases had no gene match. CDR1 is SEHNR and CDR2 is FQNEAQ in the germline V gene (reference sequence).